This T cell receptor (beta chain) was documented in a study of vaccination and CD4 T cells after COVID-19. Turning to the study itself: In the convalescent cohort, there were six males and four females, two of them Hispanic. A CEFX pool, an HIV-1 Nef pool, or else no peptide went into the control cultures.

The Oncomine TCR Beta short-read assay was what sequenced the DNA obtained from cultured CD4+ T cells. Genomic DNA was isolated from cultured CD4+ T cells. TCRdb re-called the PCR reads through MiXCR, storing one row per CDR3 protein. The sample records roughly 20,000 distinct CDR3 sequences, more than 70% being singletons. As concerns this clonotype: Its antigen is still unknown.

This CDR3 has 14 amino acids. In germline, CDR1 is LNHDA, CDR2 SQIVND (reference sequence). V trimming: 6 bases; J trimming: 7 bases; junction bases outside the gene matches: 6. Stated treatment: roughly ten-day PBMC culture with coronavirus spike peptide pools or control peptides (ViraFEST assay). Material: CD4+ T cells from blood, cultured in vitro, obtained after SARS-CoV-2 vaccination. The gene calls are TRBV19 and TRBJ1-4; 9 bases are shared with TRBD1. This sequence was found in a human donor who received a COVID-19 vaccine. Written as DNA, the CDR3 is TGTGCCAGTAGGAGGGGACAGGGAAGTGAAAAACTGTTTTTT. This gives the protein CASRRGQGSEKLFF.